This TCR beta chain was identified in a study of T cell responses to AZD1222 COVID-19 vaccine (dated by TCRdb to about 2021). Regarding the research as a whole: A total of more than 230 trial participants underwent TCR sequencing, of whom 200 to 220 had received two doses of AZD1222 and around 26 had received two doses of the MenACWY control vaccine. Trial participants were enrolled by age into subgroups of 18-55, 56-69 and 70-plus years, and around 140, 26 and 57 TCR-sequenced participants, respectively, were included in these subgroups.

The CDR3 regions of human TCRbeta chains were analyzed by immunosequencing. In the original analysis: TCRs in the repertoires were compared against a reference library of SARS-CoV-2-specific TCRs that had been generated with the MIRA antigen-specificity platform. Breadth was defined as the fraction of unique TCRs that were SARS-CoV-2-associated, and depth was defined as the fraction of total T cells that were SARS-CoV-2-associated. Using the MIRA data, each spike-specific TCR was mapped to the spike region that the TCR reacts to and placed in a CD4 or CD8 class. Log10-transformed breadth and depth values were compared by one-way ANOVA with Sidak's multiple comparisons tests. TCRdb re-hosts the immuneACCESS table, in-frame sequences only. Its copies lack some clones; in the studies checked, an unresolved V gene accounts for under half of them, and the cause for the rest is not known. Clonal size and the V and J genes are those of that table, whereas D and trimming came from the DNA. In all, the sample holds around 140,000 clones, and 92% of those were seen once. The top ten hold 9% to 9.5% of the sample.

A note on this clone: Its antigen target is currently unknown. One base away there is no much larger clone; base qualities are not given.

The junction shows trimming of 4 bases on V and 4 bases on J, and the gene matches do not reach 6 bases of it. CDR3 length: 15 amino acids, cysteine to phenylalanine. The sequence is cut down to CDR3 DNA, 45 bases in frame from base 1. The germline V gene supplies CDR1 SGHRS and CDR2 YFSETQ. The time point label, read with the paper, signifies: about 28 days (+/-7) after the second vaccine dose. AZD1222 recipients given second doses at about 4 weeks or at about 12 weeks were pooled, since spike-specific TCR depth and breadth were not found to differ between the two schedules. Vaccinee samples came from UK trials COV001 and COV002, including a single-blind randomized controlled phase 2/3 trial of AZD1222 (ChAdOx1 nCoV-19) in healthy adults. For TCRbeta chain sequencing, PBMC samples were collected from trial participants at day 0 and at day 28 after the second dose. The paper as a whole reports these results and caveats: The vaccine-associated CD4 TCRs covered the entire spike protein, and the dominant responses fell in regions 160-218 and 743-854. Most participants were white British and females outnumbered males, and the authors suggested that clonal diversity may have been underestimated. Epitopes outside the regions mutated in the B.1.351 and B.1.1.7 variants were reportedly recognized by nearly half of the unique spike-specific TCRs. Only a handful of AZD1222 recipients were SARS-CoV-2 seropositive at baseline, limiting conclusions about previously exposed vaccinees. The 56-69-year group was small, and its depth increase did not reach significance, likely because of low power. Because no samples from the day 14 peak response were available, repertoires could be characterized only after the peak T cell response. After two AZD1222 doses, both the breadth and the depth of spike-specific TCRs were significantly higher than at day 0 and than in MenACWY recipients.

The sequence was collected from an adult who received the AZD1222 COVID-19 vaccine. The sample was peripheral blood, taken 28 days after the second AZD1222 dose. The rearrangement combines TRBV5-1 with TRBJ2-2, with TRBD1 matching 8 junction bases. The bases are TGCGCCAGCAGCCCTGGACAGGGAATCACCGGGGAGCTGTTTTTT. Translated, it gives CASSPGQGITGELFF.